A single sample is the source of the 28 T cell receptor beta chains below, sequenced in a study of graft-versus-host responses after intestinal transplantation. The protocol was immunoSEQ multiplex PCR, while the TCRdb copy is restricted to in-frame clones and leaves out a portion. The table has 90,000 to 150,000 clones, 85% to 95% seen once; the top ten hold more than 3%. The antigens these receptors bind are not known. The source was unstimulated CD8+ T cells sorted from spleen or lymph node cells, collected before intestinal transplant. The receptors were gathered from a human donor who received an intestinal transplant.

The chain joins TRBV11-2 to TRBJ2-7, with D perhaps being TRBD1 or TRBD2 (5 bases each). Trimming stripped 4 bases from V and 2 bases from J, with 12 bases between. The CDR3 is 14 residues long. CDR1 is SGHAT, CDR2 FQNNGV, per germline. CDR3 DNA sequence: TGTGCCAGCAGCTCCTCCGGGACCGCCTACGAGCAGTACTTC. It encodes CASSSSGTAYEQYF.

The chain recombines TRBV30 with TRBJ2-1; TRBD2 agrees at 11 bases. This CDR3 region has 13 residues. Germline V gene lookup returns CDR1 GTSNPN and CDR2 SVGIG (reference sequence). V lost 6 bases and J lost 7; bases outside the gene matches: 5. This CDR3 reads CACLAGGVNEQFF. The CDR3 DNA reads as TGTGCCTGCCTAGCGGGAGGAGTAAATGAGCAGTTCTTC.

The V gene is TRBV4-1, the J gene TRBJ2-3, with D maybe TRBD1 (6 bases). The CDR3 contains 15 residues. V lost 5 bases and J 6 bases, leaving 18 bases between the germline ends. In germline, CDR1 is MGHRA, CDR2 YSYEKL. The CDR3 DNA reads TGCGCCAGCAGCTCCCGGGGCCAAAGGGGGGATACGCAGTATTTT. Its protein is CASSSRGQRGDTQYF.

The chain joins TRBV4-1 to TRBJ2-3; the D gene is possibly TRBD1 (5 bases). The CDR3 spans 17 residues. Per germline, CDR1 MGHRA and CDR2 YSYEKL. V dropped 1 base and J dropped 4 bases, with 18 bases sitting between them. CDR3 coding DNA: TGCGCCAGCAGCCAAGTTAATCGTGCAGGGAACCCAGATACGCAGTATTTT. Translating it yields CASSQVNRAGNPDTQYF.

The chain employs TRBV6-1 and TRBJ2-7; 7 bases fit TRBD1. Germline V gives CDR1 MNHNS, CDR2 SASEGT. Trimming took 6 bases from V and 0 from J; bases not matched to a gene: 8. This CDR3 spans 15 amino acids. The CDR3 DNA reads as TGTGCCAGCAGACCCGACAGGGCCATCTCCTACGAGCAGTACTTC. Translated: CASRPDRAISYEQYF.

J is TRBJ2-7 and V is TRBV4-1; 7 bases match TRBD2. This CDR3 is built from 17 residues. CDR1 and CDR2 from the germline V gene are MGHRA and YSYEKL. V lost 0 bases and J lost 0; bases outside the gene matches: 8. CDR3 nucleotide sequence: TGCGCCAGCAGCCAAGATTGGGCGGGAGCCACCTCCTACGAGCAGTACTTC. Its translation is CASSQDWAGATSYEQYF.

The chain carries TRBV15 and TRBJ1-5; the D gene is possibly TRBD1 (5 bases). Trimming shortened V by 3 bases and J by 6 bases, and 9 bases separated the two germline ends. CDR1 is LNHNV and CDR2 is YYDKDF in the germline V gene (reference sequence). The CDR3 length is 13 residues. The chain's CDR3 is CATSRSRGQPQHF. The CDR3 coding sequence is TGTGCCACCAGCAGGTCTAGGGGTCAGCCCCAGCATTTT.

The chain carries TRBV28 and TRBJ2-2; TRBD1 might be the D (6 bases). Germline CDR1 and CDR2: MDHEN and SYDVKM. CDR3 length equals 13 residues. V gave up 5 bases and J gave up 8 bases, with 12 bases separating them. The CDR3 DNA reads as TGTGCCAGCAGTCACTACAGGGAGGGGGAGCTGTTTTTT. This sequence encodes CASSHYREGELFF.

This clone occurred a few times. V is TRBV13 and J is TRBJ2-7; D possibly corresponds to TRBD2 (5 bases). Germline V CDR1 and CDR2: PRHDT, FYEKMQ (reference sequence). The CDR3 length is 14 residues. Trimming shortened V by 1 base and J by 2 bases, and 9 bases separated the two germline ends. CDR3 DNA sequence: TGTGCCAGCAGCTTAGAGTCGCGGGCCTACGAGCAGTACTTC. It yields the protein CASSLESRAYEQYF.

The CDR3 sequence is CASSPGGLQGRADTQYF. As DNA, the CDR3 is TGCGCCAGCAGCCCAGGAGGTTTGCAGGGTAGAGCAGATACGCAGTATTTT. This chain connects TRBV5-1 to TRBJ2-3; the D call may be TRBD1 or TRBD2 (5 bases each). The V and J ends lost 4 bases and 4 bases respectively, with 22 bases between them. The germline V gene has CDR1 SGHRS and CDR2 YFSETQ. This CDR3 has 17 amino acids. Supplemented by reference TRBV5-1 and TRBJ2-3, the full variable domain reads KAGVTQTPRYLIKTRGQQVTLSCSPISGHRSVSWYQQTPGQGLQFLFEYFSETQRNKGNFPGRFSGRQFSNSRSEMNVSTLELGDSALYLCASSPGGLQGRADTQYFGPGTRLTVL.

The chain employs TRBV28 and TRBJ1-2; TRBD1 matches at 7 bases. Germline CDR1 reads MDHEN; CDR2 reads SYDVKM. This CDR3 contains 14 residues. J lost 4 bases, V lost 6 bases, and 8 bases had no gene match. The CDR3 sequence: CASRGPGQSYGYTF. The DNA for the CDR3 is TGTGCCAGCAGGGGACCGGGACAGAGCTATGGCTACACCTTC.

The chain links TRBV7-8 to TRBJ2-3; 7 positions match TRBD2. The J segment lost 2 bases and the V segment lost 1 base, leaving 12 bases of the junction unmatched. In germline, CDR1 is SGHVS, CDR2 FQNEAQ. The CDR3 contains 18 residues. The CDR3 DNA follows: TGTGCCAGCAGCTTAGTTGTAGCGGGCGGGCCCCTCACAGATACGCAGTATTTT. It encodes CASSLVVAGGPLTDTQYF.

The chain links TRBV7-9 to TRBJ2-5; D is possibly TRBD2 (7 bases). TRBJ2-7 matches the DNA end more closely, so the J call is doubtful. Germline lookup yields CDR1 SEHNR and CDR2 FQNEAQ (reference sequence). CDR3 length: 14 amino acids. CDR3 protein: CASSIGGGSDEQYF. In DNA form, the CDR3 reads TGTGCCAGCAGCATAGGCGGGGGCAGCGACGAGCAGTACTTC.

CDR3 nucleotide sequence: TGTGCCAGCAGCTTAGGGTCGCAAGCTTTCTTT. Protein: CASSLGSQAFF. V usage is TRBV13 and J usage is TRBJ1-1; D is uncertain. CDR1 and CDR2 from the germline V gene are PRHDT and FYEKMQ (reference sequence). The ends were cut back, 0 bases at V and 9 bases at J, with 5 bases in the middle. This CDR3 region has 11 residues.

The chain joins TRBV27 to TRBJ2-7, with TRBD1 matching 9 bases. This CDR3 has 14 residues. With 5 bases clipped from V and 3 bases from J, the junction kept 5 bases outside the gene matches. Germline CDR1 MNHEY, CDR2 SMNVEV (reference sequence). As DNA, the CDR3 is TGTGCCAGCAGTGTGGGACAGGGCCTCTACGAGCAGTACTTC. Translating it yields CASSVGQGLYEQYF.

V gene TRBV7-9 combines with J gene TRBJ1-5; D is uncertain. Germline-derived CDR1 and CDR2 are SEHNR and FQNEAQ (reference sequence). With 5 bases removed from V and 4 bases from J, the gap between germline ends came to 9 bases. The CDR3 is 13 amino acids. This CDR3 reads CASSDSLNQPQHF. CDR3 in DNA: TGTGCCAGCAGCGACTCTCTAAATCAGCCCCAGCATTTT.

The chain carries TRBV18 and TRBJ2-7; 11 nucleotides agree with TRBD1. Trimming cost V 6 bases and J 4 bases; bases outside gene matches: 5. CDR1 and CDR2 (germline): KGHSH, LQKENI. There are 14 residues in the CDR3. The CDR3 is CASSWTGGPYEQYF. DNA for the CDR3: TGTGCCAGCTCCTGGACAGGGGGCCCGTACGAGCAGTACTTC.

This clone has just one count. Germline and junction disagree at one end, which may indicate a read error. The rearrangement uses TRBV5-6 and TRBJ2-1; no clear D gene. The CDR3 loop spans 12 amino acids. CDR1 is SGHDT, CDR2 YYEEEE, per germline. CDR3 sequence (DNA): TGTGCCAGCAGCCTCATACAAAATGAGCGGTTCTTC. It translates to CASSLIQNERFF. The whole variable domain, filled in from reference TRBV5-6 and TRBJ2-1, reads DAGVTQSPTHLIKTRGQQVTLRCSPKSGHDTVSWYQQALGQGPQFIFQYYEEEERQRGNFPDRFSGHQFPNYSSELNVNALLLGDSALYLCASSLIQNERFFGPGTRLTVL.

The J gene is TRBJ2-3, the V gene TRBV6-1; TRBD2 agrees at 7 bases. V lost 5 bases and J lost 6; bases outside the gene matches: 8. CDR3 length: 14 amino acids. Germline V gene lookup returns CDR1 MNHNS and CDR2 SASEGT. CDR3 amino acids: CASSPELAYDTQYF. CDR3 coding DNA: TGTGCCAGCAGTCCCGAACTAGCGTACGATACGCAGTATTTT.

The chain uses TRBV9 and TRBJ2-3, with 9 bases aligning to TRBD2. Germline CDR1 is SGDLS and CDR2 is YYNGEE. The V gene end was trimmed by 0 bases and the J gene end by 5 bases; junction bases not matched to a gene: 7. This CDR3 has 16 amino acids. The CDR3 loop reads CASSVVSSGTLDTQYF. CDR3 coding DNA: TGTGCCAGCAGCGTAGTGTCTAGCGGGACATTAGATACGCAGTATTTT.

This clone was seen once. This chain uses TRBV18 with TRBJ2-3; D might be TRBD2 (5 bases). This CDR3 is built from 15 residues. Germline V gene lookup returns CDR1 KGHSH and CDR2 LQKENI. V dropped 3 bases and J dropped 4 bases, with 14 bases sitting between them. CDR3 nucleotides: TGTGCCAGCTCACCGAGGGCCTCTGAGGCAGATACGCAGTATTTT. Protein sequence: CASSPRASEADTQYF.

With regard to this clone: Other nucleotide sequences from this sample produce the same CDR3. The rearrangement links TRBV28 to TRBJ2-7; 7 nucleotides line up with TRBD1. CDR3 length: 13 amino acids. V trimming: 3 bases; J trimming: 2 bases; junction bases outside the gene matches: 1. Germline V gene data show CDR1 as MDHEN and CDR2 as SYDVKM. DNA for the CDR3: TGTGCCAGCAGTTTTCAGGGGGCCTACGAGCAGTACTTC. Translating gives CASSFQGAYEQYF.

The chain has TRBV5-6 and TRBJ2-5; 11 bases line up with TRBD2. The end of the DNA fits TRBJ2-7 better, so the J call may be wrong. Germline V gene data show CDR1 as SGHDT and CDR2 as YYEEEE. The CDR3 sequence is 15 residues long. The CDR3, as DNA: TGTGCCAGCAGCTTTAGGACTAGCGGGTTATACGAGCAGTACTTC. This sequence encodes CASSFRTSGLYEQYF.

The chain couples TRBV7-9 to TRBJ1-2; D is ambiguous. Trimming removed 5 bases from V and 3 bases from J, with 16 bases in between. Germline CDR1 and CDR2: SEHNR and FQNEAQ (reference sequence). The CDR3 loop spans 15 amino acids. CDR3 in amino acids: CASSAYGGDDYGYTF. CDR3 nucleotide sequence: TGTGCCAGCAGCGCATACGGTGGCGATGACTATGGCTACACCTTC.

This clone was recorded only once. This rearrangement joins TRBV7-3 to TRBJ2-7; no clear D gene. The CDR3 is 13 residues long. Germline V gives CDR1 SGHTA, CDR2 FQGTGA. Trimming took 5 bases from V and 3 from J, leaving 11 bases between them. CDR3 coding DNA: TGTGCCAGCAGCCCTACAGAGTACTACGAGCAGTACTTC. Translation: CASSPTEYYEQYF.

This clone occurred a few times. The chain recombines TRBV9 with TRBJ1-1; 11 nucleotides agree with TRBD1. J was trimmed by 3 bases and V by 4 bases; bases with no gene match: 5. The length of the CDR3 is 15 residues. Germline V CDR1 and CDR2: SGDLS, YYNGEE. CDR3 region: CASSTGTGGDTEAFF. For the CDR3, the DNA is TGTGCCAGCAGCACTGGGACAGGGGGGGACACTGAAGCTTTCTTT.

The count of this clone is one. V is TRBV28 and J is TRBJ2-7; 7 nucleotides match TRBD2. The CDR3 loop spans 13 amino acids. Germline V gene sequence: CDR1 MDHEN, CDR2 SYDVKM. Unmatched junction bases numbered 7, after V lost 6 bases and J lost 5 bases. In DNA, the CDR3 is TGTGCCAGCAGCCGCCTGGGGGGGGACGAGCAGTACTTC. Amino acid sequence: CASSRLGGDEQYF.

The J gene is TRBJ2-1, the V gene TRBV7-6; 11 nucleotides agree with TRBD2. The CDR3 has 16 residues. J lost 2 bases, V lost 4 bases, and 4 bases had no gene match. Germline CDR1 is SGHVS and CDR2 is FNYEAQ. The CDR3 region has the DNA TGTGCCAGCAGCTCCCCGACTAGCGGGACCTACAATGAGCAGTTCTTC. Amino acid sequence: CASSSPTSGTYNEQFF.